This T cell receptor beta chain emerged from a study of vaccination effects on CD4 cells after COVID-19. Points on this clone: Its antigen remains unknown.

The table came from immunoSEQ multiplex PCR; TCRdb's copy has only in-frame clones and leaves some out. The sample gives 25,000 to 35,000 clones, less than 80% of which show up once; approximately 8.9% is in the top ten. ViraFEST expansion of antigen-specific CD4+ T cells with viral peptide pools preceded sequencing. Investigators separated out CD4+ T cells once about eleven days of culture had passed. Of the BNT162b2 and mRNA-1273 vaccines, participants received two doses of one or the other. The source was CD4+ T cells from PBMCs cultured with SARS-CoV-2 spike peptides, collected after COVID-19 vaccination. This TCR derives from a human donor who received a COVID-19 vaccine.

CDR3 bases: TGTGCCAGCAGGGTAGGGGGGAGCACTGAAGCTTTCTTT. It codes for CASRVGGSTEAFF. This rearrangement joins TRBV5-8 to TRBJ1-1; D may be TRBD1 (6 bases). Germline V CDR1 and CDR2: SGHTS, YDEGEE. The CDR3 is made up of 13 amino acids. Trimming pared 5 bases from V and 4 bases from J, leaving 12 bases between.